This TCR beta chain appears in the sequencing data of a study of tumor and adjacent non-tumor tissue in lung cancer. Across the whole study: Histology: around 13 adenocarcinoma, 2 squamous cell carcinoma, 1 small cell lung cancer. Stage I to III disease affected 10 men and 5 women aged roughly 31 to 85. Regarding the study as a whole: Patients with more diverse tumor TCRs had worse survival.

TCRbeta libraries were built with three rounds of nested PCR, modified from ARM-PCR. Using its own MiXCR run on the multiplex PCR reads, TCRdb lists one record per CDR3 protein. The sample holds 60,000 to 85,000 distinct CDR3 sequences, 60% to 85% seen once. No cell sorting was done before RNA was extracted from the tissue. Germline V gene sequence: CDR1 SQVTM, CDR2 ANQGSEA. The CDR3 has 12 residues. Concerning this clonotype: What it recognizes is unknown. A junction boundary mismatches the germline segment, possibly from a read error.

Sequencing was performed on lung tumor tissue. The source of this sequence is a woman between 50 and 59 years old with non-small cell lung cancer. The chain combines TRBV29-1 with TRBJ2-1; D may be TRBD1 (6 bases). CDR3 bases: TGCAGCGCGATCGGACAGTACAGTGAGCAGTTCTTC. This translates into CSAIGQYSEQFF.